A single sample is the source of the 10 T cell receptor beta chains below, sequenced in a study of blood T cell repertoires in COVID-19. Assay: immunoSEQ multiplex PCR; the TCRdb copy retains only in-frame clones and omits some. Seen here are over 150,000 clones, 80% to 90% observed once, and the top ten hold 1.5% to 2%. The sample consisted of peripheral blood. These receptors were collected from a young man who had recovered from COVID-19.

The chain recombines TRBV27 with TRBJ1-2; 7 bases are a match to TRBD1. Trimming cost V 5 bases and J 8 bases; bases outside gene matches: 11. The CDR3 loop spans 14 amino acids. From germline, CDR1 is MNHEY and CDR2 SMNVEV (reference sequence). The CDR3 protein is CASSQGGVGYGYTF. The CDR3 region has the DNA TGTGCCAGCAGTCAAGGGGGCGTTGGATACGGCTACACCTTC.

This clone has a single count. This chain links TRBV28 with TRBJ2-1; 12 bases match TRBD2. J was trimmed by 2 bases and V by 4 bases; bases with no gene match: 9. Germline CDR1 reads MDHEN; CDR2 reads SYDVKM. The CDR3 runs 18 residues. Written as DNA, the CDR3 is TGTGCCAGCAGTTCGCTAGCGGGAGGGCCTGGAGCCTACAATGAGCAGTTCTTC. This gives the protein CASSSLAGGPGAYNEQFF. The full variable domain, rest sourced from reference TRBV28 and TRBJ2-1, is DVKVTQSSRYLVKRTGEKVFLECVQDMDHENMFWYRQDPGLGLRLIYFSYDVKMKEKGDIPEGYSVSREKKERFSLILESASTNQTSMYLCASSSLAGGPGAYNEQFFGPGTRLTVL.

The rearrangement links TRBV6-2 or TRBV6-3 to TRBJ2-5; D not resolved. Germline V lookup: CDR1 MNHEY, CDR2 SVGEGT. V lost 2 bases and J lost 5, with 21 bases in between. The CDR3 is 17 residues long. In DNA, the CDR3 is TGTGCCAGCAGTTACGCCTCTAGTTGGCGAAGTATGGAGACCCAGTACTTC. Residues: CASSYASSWRSMETQYF.

This chain links TRBV5-1 with TRBJ2-7; TRBD2 might be the D (6 bases). The CDR3 contains 12 residues. CDR1 is SGHRS and CDR2 is YFSETQ in the germline V gene. V was cut by 4 bases and J by 2 bases, with 7 bases left in between. Written as DNA, the CDR3 is TGCGCCAGCAGCGGCGGGACCTACGAGCAGTACTTC. Residues: CASSGGTYEQYF.

The V and J genes are TRBV5-4 and TRBJ2-7, with 7 bases fitting TRBD2. After removal of 4 bases from V and 1 base from J, the junction contained 14 bases not matched to a gene. The CDR3 has 17 residues. Germline CDR1 is SGHNT and CDR2 is YYREEE (reference sequence). The CDR3: CASSPRVGGILSYEQYF. The CDR3 coding sequence is TGTGCCAGCAGCCCCCGGGTCGGGGGGATACTGTCCTACGAGCAGTACTTC.

This chain joins TRBV28 and TRBJ1-5; no clear D gene. The ends were cut back, 4 bases at V and 4 bases at J, with 5 bases in the middle. Germline CDR1 MDHEN, CDR2 SYDVKM. The CDR3 loop spans 12 amino acids. CDR3 DNA: TGTGCCAGCAGTTCTCTTAATCAGCCCCAGCATTTT. This translates into CASSSLNQPQHF.

The gene calls are TRBV27 and TRBJ2-1, with 9 positions matching TRBD2. With V trimmed by 5 bases and J by 8 bases, 10 bases remained unmatched. Germline CDR1 MNHEY, CDR2 SMNVEV (reference sequence). CDR3 length: 15 residues. The CDR3 region has the DNA TGTGCCAGCAGTCCGTTTAGCGGGAGAGAGCATGAGCAGTTCTTC. This gives the protein CASSPFSGREHEQFF.

The chain has TRBV28 and TRBJ1-4; D gene unclear. Germline V gene lookup returns CDR1 MDHEN and CDR2 SYDVKM. This CDR3 comprises 12 residues. Trimming removed 5 bases at V and 8 bases at J, with 9 bases between. CDR3 amino acids: CASSPLLEKLFF. The CDR3 DNA reads as TGTGCCAGCAGTCCCCTCCTGGAAAAACTGTTTTTT. The full variable domain, with the rest looked up from reference TRBV28 and TRBJ1-4, is DVKVTQSSRYLVKRTGEKVFLECVQDMDHENMFWYRQDPGLGLRLIYFSYDVKMKEKGDIPEGYSVSREKKERFSLILESASTNQTSMYLCASSPLLEKLFFGSGTQLSVL.

This chain's CDR3 is CASSEGWRVGYTF. In DNA form, the CDR3 reads TGCGCCAGCAGTGAGGGCTGGAGGGTTGGCTACACCTTC. The rearrangement joins TRBV10-2 to TRBJ1-2; the D is unclear. Germline CDR1 and CDR2: WSHSY and SAAADI. Trimming left V 2 bases short and J 7 bases short, with 11 bases between. The CDR3 has 13 amino acids.

The chain has TRBV14 and TRBJ1-2; 8 bases line up with TRBD1. This CDR3 contains 15 residues. With 4 bases clipped from V and 5 bases from J, the junction kept 9 bases outside the gene matches. Looked up from germline, CDR1 is SGHDN and CDR2 is FVKESK. The CDR3, as DNA: TGTGCCAGCAGCCTTCCCGGGACAGGATCTTATGGCTACACCTTC. This gives the protein CASSLPGTGSYGYTF.